The source of this TCR beta chain is a study of T cell responses to AZD1222 COVID-19 vaccine. Findings of the study overall: Targets within unmutated variant regions were reportedly found for nearly half of spike-specific TCRs. Only 5 or 6 individuals given AZD1222 were seropositive at baseline.

TCRdb keeps only in-frame clones here, not all; method: immunoSEQ multiplex PCR. The sample holds around 110,000 clones, over 75% seen once. V lost 4 bases and J lost 6; bases outside the gene matches: 10. Germline V CDR1 and CDR2: SGHRS, YFSETQ. This CDR3 is built from 15 residues. A remark on this clone: Its specificity is unknown.

The gene calls are TRBV5-1 and TRBJ1-1, with 9 bases lining up with TRBD1. This clonotype originated in an adult in good health. This sample comprised peripheral blood, obtained on day 0 of MenACWY control vaccination. The CDR3, as DNA: TGCGCCAGCAGCCCAACTACAGGGGGCGCGTCTGAAGCTTTCTTT. This codes for CASSPTTGGASEAFF. The whole variable domain, filled in from reference TRBV5-1 and TRBJ1-1, reads KAGVTQTPRYLIKTRGQQVTLSCSPISGHRSVSWYQQTPGQGLQFLFEYFSETQRNKGNFPGRFSGRQFSNSRSEMNVSTLELGDSALYLCASSPTTGGASEAFFGQGTRLTVV.